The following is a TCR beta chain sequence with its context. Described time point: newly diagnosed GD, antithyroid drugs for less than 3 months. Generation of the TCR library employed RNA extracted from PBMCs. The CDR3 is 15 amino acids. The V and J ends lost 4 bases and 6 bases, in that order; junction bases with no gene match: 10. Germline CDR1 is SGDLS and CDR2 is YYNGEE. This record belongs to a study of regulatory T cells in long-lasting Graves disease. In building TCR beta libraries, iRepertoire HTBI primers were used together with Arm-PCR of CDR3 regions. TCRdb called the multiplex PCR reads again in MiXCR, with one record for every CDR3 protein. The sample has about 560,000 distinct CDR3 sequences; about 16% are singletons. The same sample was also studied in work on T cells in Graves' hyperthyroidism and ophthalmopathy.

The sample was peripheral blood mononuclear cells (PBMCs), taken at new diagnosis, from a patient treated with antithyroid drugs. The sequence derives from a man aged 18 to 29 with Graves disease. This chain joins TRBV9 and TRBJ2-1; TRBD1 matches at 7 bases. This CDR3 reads CASSPTFGTANEQFF. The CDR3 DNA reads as TGTGCCAGCAGCCCCACTTTTGGGACAGCCAATGAGCAGTTCTTC.